This TCR beta chain was captured in a study of blood T cell repertoires in COVID-19. Background on the study: From T cells, B-cell-depleted T cells, or PBMCs came the material, which was cDNA or gDNA.

Per the original methods: Amplification of reference gene primers provided the estimated nucleated cell counts. Libraries were prepared by immunoSEQ multiplex PCR; TCRdb keeps only in-frame clonotypes and omits some of them. Clone size and the V and J calls come from that table; the DNA yielded D and trimming. This sample has roughly 160,000 clones, with roughly 88% found just once. This clone is medium-sized (0.01 to 0.1%) by share. Germline V lookup: CDR1 GTSNPN, CDR2 SVGIG (reference sequence). The CDR3 is 12 residues long. V was trimmed by 4 bases and J by 1 base, leaving 7 bases between them. This sequence originates from a man aged 18 to 35 with COVID-19, enrolled during active disease. The chain recombines TRBV30 with TRBJ1-1; D not certain. Sequencing used peripheral blood. CDR3 sequence (DNA): TGTGCCTGGACACAAACGAACACTGAAGCTTTCTTT. Translation gives CAWTQTNTEAFF.